These T cell receptor beta chains were read from a single sample in a study of blood T cell repertoires in COVID-19. The table came from immunoSEQ multiplex PCR; TCRdb's copy has only in-frame clones and leaves some out. Of about 110,000 clones in the sample, over 75% are singletons; the top ten hold roughly 1.6%. Sequenced material: peripheral blood. The receptors come from a man aged 50-60 years with acute or convalescent COVID-19. The CDR3 runs from the conserved cysteine through the conserved F or W. A D gene is named only where the DNA matches it firmly. Rows may omit the clone size; those that give it use once, few, many or a size class.

V gene,J gene,clone size,CDR3 length,D gene,CDR3 protein,CDR3 DNA
TRBV18,TRBJ1-2,-,14,TRBD1,CASSKDDRAYGYTF,TGTGCCAGCTCAAAAGACGACAGGGCCTATGGCTACACCTTC
TRBV10-3,TRBJ1-2,-,15,TRBD1,CAISEVGQGHYGYTF,TGTGCCATCAGTGAGGTGGGACAGGGGCACTATGGCTACACCTTC
TRBV19,TRBJ1-1,-,12,TRBD1,CASSGRTGEAFF,TGTGCCAGTAGCGGTAGGACAGGTGAAGCTTTCTTT
TRBV28,TRBJ1-2,-,14,-,CASSPGHQAGGYTF,TGTGCCAGCAGTCCGGGACACCAGGCAGGGGGCTACACCTTC
TRBV15,TRBJ2-3,-,16,TRBD2,CATSRRLAGGADTQYF,TGTGCCACCAGCCGCCGACTAGCGGGGGGCGCAGATACGCAGTATTTT
TRBV7-6,TRBJ2-1,-,16,TRBD2,CASSSRTSRSHNEQFF,TGTGCCAGCAGCTCTCGGACTAGCAGATCCCACAATGAGCAGTTCTTC
TRBV5-1,TRBJ2-2,-,14,-,CASSLQGNTGELFF,TGCGCCAGCAGCTTACAGGGAAATACCGGGGAGCTGTTTTTT
TRBV28,TRBJ1-3,-,17,TRBD1,CASKAYRGSNSGNTIYF,TGTGCCAGCAAAGCTTACAGGGGCTCGAACTCTGGAAACACCATATATTTT
TRBV15,TRBJ1-6,-,15,-,CATSINRREESPLHF,TGTGCCACCAGCATCAACAGGAGAGAGGAGTCACCCCTCCACTTT
TRBV19,TRBJ1-5,few,12,-,CATSVSNQPQHF,TGTGCCACTTCGGTGAGCAATCAGCCCCAGCATTTT
TRBV5-1,TRBJ2-1,-,15,TRBD2,CASSLWTSGGNEQFF,TGCGCCAGCAGCCTTTGGACTAGCGGGGGAAATGAGCAGTTCTTC
TRBV19,TRBJ1-2,-,14,TRBD1,CASSGTGSIYGYTF,TGTGCCAGTAGTGGGACAGGGAGTATCTATGGCTACACCTTC
TRBV7-8,TRBJ1-6,once,18,TRBD1,CASSLSPGTGNHNSPLHF,TGTGCCAGCAGCTTAAGTCCCGGGACAGGGAACCATAATTCACCCCTCCACTTT
TRBV4-2,TRBJ1-2,-,14,TRBD1,CASSQGTGGYGYTF,TGTGCCAGCAGCCAAGGGACAGGGGGCTATGGCTACACCTTC
TRBV5-1,TRBJ2-3,many,17,TRBD2,CASSRLASGGATDTQYF,TGCGCCAGCAGCCGGTTGGCTAGCGGGGGGGCCACAGATACGCAGTATTTT
TRBV15,TRBJ2-5,-,18,TRBD1,CATSRDAWDRGPWETQYF,TGTGCCACCAGCAGAGACGCCTGGGACAGGGGGCCGTGGGAGACCCAGTACTTC
TRBV4-1,TRBJ2-3,-,13,TRBD2,CASSQDLAGDTYF,TGCGCCAGCAGCCAAGACCTAGCGGGGGACACGTATTTT
TRBV28,TRBJ1-4,-,15,-,CASSSVGRTNEKLFF,TGTGCCAGCAGTTCTGTAGGGAGGACTAATGAAAAACTGTTTTTT
TRBV5-1,TRBJ1-4,-,13,TRBD1,CASSPGTDEKLFF,TGCGCCAGCAGCCCGGGGACAGATGAAAAACTGTTTTTT
TRBV28,TRBJ2-7,-,13,-,CASSLWGAREQYF,TGTGCCAGCAGTTTATGGGGGGCGCGGGAGCAGTACTTC
TRBV2,TRBJ1-3,-,14,-,CASSGSFSGNTIYF,TGTGCCAGCAGTGGGAGTTTCTCTGGAAACACCATATATTTT
TRBV28,TRBJ1-2,-,13,-,CASYLTPGYGYTF,TGTGCCAGCTACCTGACTCCTGGGTATGGCTACACCTTC
TRBV19,TRBJ1-3,-,14,-,CAVSQSGSGNTIYF,TGTGCCGTATCCCAATCGGGGTCTGGAAACACCATATATTTT
TRBV7-2,TRBJ1-1,-,14,-,CASSRRTALTEAFF,TGTGCCAGCAGCCGTCGGACAGCCCTCACTGAAGCTTTCTTT
TRBV6-1,TRBJ1-1,once,12,-,CASSEAQGRAFF,TGTGCCAGCAGTGAAGCGCAGGGGCGGGCTTTCTTT
TRBV6-5,TRBJ2-7,-,13,TRBD1,CASRAGTGEYIHF,TGTGCCAGCAGGGCCGGGACAGGTGAATACATCCACTTT
TRBV4-1,TRBJ1-2,-,15,TRBD1,CASSSPTGGNYGYTF,TGCGCCAGCAGCTCCCCTACAGGGGGCAACTATGGCTACACCTTC
TRBV6-1,TRBJ1-1,-,13,-,CASSEVSETEAFF,TGTGCCAGCAGTGAGGTTAGTGAAACTGAAGCTTTCTTT
TRBV13,TRBJ1-4,-,15,-,CASSFQMPEGEKLFF,TGTGCCAGCAGCTTTCAAATGCCTGAGGGTGAAAAACTGTTTTTT
TRBV2,TRBJ2-2,-,13,-,CASLQGGSGELFF,TGTGCCAGCTTGCAGGGAGGATCCGGGGAGCTGTTTTTT
TRBV7-9,TRBJ1-4,-,11,-,CASGSSEKLFF,TGTGCCAGCGGTTCTAGTGAAAAACTGTTTTTT
TRBV27,TRBJ2-1,once,15,-,CASSLSSAGHNEQFF,TGTGCCAGCAGTCTCTCTAGCGCGGGTCACAATGAGCAGTTCTTC
TRBV18,TRBJ1-1,-,14,TRBD1,CASSPGTANTEAFF,TGTGCCAGCTCACCGGGGACAGCAAACACTGAAGCTTTCTTT
TRBV5-1,TRBJ1-2,-,14,-,CASSLTGGRNGYTF,TGCGCCAGCAGCTTAACGGGGGGACGGAATGGCTACACCTTC
TRBV18,TRBJ1-1,once,13,-,CASSGQLNTEAFF,TGTGCCAGCTCCGGACAACTGAACACTGAAGCTTTCTTT
TRBV7-2,TRBJ2-7,once,12,TRBD2,CASRRGVEEQYF,TGTGCCAGCCGGCGGGGGGTAGAAGAGCAGTACTTC
TRBV12-3/TRBV12-4,TRBJ1-3,-,12,-,CASSLHGYGLYF,TGTGCCAGCAGTTTACACGGGTACGGTTTATATTTT
TRBV7-3,TRBJ1-1,-,12,-,CASSSSTGKAFF,TGTGCCAGCAGCTCCTCAACGGGAAAAGCTTTCTTT
TRBV6-4,TRBJ1-1,-,13,-,CASSDSEGTEAFF,TGTGCCAGCAGTGACTCGGAGGGGACTGAAGCTTTCTTT
TRBV5-6,TRBJ2-3,-,18,TRBD2,CASSFVAGGPTWPDTQYF,TGTGCCAGCAGCTTCGTAGCGGGGGGCCCAACCTGGCCAGATACGCAGTATTTT
TRBV11-2,TRBJ2-1,-,16,TRBD2,CASSSSAGGLNNEQFF,TGTGCCAGCAGCTCCTCTGCGGGGGGACTTAACAATGAGCAGTTCTTC
TRBV5-3,TRBJ2-5,-,14,-,CARSPTGGGRTQYF,TGTGCCAGAAGCCCTACGGGTGGGGGGAGGACCCAGTACTTC
TRBV2,TRBJ1-2,-,14,TRBD1,CASSATTGVYGYTF,TGTGCCAGCAGTGCTACTACAGGGGTCTATGGCTACACCTTC
TRBV5-5,TRBJ2-3,once,19,TRBD2,CASSPRGSGGPMSTDTQYF,TGTGCCAGCAGCCCCCGGGGTAGCGGGGGGCCCATGAGCACAGATACGCAGTATTTT
TRBV28,TRBJ1-5,-,16,-,CASSFYRAPSNQPQHF,TGTGCCAGCAGTTTTTACAGGGCACCTAGCAATCAGCCCCAGCATTTT
TRBV21-1,TRBJ2-7,few,12,-,CASMARGYEQYF,TGTGCCAGCATGGCCAGGGGTTACGAGCAGTACTTC
TRBV2,TRBJ1-5,once,13,-,CASSEMGTPPQHF,TGTGCCAGCAGTGAAATGGGGACACCGCCCCAGCATTTT
TRBV19,TRBJ1-2,many,13,-,CASSIVLSYGYTF,TGTGCCAGTAGTATCGTCCTATCATATGGCTACACCTTC
TRBV10-3,TRBJ2-3,once,13,TRBD2,CAIGGGGTDTQYF,TGTGCCATCGGGGGGGGAGGCACAGATACGCAGTATTTT
TRBV5-8,TRBJ1-3,few,14,-,CASSPGYRGNTIYF,TGTGCCAGCAGCCCAGGGTACCGAGGAAACACCATATATTTT